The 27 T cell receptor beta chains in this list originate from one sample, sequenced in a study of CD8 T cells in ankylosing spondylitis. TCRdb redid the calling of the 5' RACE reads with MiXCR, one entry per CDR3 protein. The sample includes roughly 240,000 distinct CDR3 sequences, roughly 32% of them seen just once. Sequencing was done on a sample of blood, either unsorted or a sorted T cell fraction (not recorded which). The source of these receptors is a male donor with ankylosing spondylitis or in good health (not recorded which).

The CDR3 here is CASSFLSGGATEAFF. The CDR3 DNA reads as TGTGCCAGCAGTTTCCTCTCAGGGGGGGCTACTGAAGCTTTCTTT. The chain combines TRBV27 with TRBJ1-1, with 7 nucleotides matching TRBD1. This CDR3 is built from 15 residues. The germline V gene has CDR1 MNHEY and CDR2 SMNVEV (reference sequence). V dropped 3 bases and J dropped 5; count of bases not matched to a gene: 9.

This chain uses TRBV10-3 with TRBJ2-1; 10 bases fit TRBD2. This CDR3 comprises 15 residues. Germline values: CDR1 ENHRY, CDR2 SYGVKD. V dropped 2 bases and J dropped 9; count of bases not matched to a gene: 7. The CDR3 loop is CAISEDSGGRSEQFF. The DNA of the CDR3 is TGTGCCATCAGTGAGGATAGCGGGGGGCGCAGTGAGCAGTTCTTC.

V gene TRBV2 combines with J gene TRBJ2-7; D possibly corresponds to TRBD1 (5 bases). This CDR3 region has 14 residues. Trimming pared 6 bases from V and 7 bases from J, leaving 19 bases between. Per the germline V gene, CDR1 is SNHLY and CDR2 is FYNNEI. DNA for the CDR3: TGTGCCAGCAGAAACAGGTATTCTACGGGTGAGCAGTACTTC. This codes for CASRNRYSTGEQYF.

The CDR3 nucleotides are TGTGCCAGCAGCACCCTACCGATTGGGGCACCAACCCACTACGAGCAGTACTTC. Translated: CASSTLPIGAPTHYEQYF. The chain joins TRBV21-1 to TRBJ2-7; the D segment call TRBD1 is taken from the table without a DNA check. TRBV21-1 is shown as a pseudogene. This CDR3 has 18 residues.

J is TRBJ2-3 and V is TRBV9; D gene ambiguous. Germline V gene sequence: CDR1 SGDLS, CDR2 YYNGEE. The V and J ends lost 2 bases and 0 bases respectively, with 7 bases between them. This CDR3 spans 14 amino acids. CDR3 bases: TGTGCCAGCAGCGTGGGCCCCAGCACAGATACGCAGTATTTT. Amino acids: CASSVGPSTDTQYF.

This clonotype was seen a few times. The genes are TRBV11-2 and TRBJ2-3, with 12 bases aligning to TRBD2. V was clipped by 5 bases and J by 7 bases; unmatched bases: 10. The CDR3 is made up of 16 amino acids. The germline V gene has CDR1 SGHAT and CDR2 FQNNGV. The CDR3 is CASSGLAGPLPNTQYF. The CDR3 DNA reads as TGTGCCAGCAGCGGACTAGCGGGGCCCCTTCCCAATACGCAGTATTTT.

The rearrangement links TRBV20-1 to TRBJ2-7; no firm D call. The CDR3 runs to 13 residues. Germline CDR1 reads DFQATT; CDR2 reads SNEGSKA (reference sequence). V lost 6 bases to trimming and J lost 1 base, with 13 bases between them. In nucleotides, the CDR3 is TGCAGTGCGGATACCGGTCAATCCTACGAGCAGTACTTC. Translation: CSADTGQSYEQYF.

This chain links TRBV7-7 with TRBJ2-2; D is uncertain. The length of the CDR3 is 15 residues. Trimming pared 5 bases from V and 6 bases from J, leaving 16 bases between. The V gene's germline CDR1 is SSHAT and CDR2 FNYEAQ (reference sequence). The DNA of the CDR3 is TGTGCCAGCAGCCAGAGCGTGCTACGTGCCGGGGAGCTGTTTTTT. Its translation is CASSQSVLRAGELFF.

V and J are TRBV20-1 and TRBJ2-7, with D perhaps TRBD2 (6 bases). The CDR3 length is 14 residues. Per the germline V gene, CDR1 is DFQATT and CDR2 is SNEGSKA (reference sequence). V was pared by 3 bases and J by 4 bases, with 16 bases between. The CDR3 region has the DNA TGCAGTGCTAGGGGTCAGACGGGGGAGTACGAGCAGTACTTC. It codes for CSARGQTGEYEQYF.

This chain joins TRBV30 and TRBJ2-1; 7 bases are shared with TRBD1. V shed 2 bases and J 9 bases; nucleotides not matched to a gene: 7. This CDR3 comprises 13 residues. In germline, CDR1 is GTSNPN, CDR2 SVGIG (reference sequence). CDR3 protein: CAWSLTGETEQFF. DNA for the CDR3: TGTGCCTGGAGTCTAACAGGGGAAACTGAGCAGTTCTTC.

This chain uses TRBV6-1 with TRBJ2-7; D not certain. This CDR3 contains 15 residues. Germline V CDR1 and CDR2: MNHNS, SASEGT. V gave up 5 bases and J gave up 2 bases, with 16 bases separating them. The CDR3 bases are TGTGCCAGCAGTCCCGCGTCCACTCTCACCTACGAGCAGTACTTC. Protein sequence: CASSPASTLTYEQYF.

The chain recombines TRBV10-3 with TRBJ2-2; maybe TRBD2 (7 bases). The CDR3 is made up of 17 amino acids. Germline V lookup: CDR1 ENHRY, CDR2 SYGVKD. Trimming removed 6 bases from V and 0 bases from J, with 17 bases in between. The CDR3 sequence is CAISPGGNRANTGELFF. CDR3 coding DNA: TGTGCCATCAGCCCCGGGGGGAACAGGGCGAACACCGGGGAGCTGTTTTTT.

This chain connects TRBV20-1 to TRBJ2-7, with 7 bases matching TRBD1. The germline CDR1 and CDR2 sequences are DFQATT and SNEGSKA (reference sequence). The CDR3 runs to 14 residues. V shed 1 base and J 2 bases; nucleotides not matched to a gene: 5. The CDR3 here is CSARGPGQTYEQYF. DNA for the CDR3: TGCAGTGCTAGAGGACCGGGACAGACCTACGAGCAGTACTTC.

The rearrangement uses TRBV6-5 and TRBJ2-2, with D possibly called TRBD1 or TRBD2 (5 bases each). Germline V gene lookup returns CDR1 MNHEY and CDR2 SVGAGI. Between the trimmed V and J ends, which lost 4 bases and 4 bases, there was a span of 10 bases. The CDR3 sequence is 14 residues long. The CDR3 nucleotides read TGTGCCAGCAGTTCCACTAGGGGCACCGGGGAGCTGTTTTTT. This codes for CASSSTRGTGELFF.

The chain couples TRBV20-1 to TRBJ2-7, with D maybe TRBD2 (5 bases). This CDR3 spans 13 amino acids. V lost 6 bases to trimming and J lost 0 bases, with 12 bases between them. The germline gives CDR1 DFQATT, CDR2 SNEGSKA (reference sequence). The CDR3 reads CSADHRDSYEQYF. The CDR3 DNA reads TGCAGTGCGGACCACCGGGACTCCTACGAGCAGTACTTC.

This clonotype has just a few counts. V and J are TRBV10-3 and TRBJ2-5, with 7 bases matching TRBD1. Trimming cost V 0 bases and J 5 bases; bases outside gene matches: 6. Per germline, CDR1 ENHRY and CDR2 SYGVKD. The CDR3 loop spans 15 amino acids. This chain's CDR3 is CAISESRGLEETQYF. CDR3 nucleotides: TGTGCCATCAGTGAGTCGAGGGGGCTAGAGGAGACCCAGTACTTC.

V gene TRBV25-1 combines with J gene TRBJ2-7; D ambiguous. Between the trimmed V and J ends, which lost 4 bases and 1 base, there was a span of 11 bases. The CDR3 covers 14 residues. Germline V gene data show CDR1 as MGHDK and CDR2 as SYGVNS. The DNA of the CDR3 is TGTGCCAGCAGTGTACCGGGCCCATCCTACGAGCAGTACTTC. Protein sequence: CASSVPGPSYEQYF.

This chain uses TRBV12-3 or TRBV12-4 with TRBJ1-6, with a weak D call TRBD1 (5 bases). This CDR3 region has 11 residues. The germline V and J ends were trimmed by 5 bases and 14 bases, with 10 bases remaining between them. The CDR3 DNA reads TGTGCCAGCAGTGTTGGGGCGACCCTCCACTTT. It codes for CASSVGATLHF.

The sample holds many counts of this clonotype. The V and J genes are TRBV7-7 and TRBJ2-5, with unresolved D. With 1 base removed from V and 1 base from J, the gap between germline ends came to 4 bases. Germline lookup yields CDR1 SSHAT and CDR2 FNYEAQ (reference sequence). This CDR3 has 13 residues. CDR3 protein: CASSLVTQETQYF. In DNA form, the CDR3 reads TGTGCCAGCAGCTTAGTGACCCAAGAGACCCAGTACTTC.

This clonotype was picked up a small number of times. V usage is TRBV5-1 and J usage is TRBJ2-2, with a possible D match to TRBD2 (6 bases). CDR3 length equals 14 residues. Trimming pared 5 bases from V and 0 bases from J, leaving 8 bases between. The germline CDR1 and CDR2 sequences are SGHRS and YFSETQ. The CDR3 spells CASRGGTNTGELFF. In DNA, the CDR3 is TGCGCCAGCAGGGGAGGCACGAACACCGGGGAGCTGTTTTTT. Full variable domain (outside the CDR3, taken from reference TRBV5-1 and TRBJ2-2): KAGVTQTPRYLIKTRGQQVTLSCSPISGHRSVSWYQQTPGQGLQFLFEYFSETQRNKGNFPGRFSGRQFSNSRSEMNVSTLELGDSALYLCASRGGTNTGELFFGEGSRLTVL.

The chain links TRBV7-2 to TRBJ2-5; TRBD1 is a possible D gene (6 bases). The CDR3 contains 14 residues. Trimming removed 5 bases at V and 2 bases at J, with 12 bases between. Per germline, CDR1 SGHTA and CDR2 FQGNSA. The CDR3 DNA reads TGTGCCAGCAGCCCCGGACAGAGACAAGAGACCCAGTACTTC. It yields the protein CASSPGQRQETQYF.

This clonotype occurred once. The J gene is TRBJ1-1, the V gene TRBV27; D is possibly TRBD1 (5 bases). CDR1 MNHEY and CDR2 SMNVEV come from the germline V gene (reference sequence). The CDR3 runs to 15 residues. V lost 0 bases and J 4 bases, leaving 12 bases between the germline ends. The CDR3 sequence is CASSLSRGAFTEAFF. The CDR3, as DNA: TGTGCCAGCAGTTTATCGAGAGGGGCCTTCACTGAAGCTTTCTTT.

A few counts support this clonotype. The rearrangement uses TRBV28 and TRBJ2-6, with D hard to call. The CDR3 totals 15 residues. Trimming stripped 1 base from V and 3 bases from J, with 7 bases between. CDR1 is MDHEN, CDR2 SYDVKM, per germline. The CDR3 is CASSLYGSGANVLTF. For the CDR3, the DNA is TGTGCCAGCAGTTTATACGGAAGTGGGGCCAACGTCCTGACTTTC.

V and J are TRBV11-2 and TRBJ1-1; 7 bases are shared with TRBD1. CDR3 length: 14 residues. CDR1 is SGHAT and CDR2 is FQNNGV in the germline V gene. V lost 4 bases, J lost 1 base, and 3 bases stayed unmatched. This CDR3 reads CASSSQGGNTEAFF. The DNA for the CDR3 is TGTGCCAGCAGCTCCCAGGGGGGGAACACTGAAGCTTTCTTT.

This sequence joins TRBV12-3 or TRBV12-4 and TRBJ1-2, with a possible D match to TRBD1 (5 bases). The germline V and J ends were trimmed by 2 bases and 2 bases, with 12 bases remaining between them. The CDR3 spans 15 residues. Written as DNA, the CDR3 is TGTGCCAGCAGTTTATCTTGGGGACCGAACTATGGCTACACCTTC. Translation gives CASSLSWGPNYGYTF.

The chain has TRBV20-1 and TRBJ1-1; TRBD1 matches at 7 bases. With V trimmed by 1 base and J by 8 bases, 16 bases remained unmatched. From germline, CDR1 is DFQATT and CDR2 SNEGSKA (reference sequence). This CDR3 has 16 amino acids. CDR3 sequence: CSARAIKGQLRTEAFF. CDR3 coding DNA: TGCAGTGCTAGAGCAATCAAGGGACAGCTCAGGACAGAAGCTTTCTTT.

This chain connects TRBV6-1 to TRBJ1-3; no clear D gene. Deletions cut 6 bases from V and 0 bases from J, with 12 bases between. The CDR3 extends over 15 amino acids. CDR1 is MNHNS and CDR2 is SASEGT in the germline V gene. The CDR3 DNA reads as TGTGCCAGCAGCCCCAACGGACTCTCTGGAAACACCATATATTTT. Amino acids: CASSPNGLSGNTIYF.